These T cell receptor beta chains were read from a single sample in a study of T cell responses to AZD1222 COVID-19 vaccine. The table came from immunoSEQ multiplex PCR; TCRdb's copy has only in-frame clones and leaves some out. The table records 120,000 to 150,000 clones, 90% to 95% of them present only once. The source material was peripheral blood, sampled 28 days after the second AZD1222 dose. These receptor sequences come from an adult who received the AZD1222 COVID-19 vaccine. Both conserved end residues are part of each CDR3. A D gene is named only where the DNA matches it firmly. Clone size is shown for a subset of rows, as once, few, many or a class of expanded clone.

>TRBV15|TRBJ1-2|-|-
CATSRDRTSYGYTF
TGTGCCACCAGCAGAGACAGGACCTCCTATGGCTACACCTTC
>TRBV7-9|TRBJ2-1|TRBD2|-
CASSRGTSGVNEQFF
TGTGCCAGCAGTCGGGGGACTAGCGGGGTCAATGAGCAGTTCTTC
>TRBV28|TRBJ1-4|TRBD1|-
CASSPTTGGAGKLFF
TGTGCCAGCAGTCCAACCACAGGGGGCGCCGGAAAACTGTTTTTT
>TRBV19|TRBJ1-5|-|-
CASSKNRSNQPQHF
TGTGCCAGTAGTAAAAACAGAAGTAATCAGCCCCAGCATTTT
>TRBV7-9|TRBJ1-5|TRBD1|-
CASSLQGDQPQHF
TGTGCCAGCAGCCTGCAGGGGGATCAGCCCCAGCATTTT
>TRBV6-5|TRBJ1-2|TRBD1|-
CASSKKGQGAFGYTF
TGTGCCAGCAGTAAAAAAGGACAGGGGGCTTTCGGCTACACCTTC
>TRBV19|TRBJ2-3|-|-
CASSPGDTQYF
TGTGCCAGTAGTCCCGGCGATACGCAGTATTTT
>TRBV6-5|TRBJ2-6|-|-
CASSPLTGANVLTF
TGTGCCAGCAGCCCCCTAACTGGGGCCAACGTCCTGACTTTC
>TRBV7-2|TRBJ2-3|-|-
CASSLPGRTQSSTQYF
TGTGCCAGCAGCTTACCGGGGAGGACCCAAAGCAGTACGCAGTATTTT
>TRBV6-2/TRBV6-3|TRBJ1-2|-|-
CASSPGTQGYTF
TGTGCCAGCAGTCCCGGGACACAAGGCTACACCTTC
>TRBV5-3|TRBJ2-5|-|-
CASKRRSEEETQYF
TGTGCCTCCAAGAGGAGGAGCGAGGAAGAGACCCAGTACTTC
>TRBV2|TRBJ1-3|-|-
CASSGGNSGNTIYF
TGTGCCAGCAGCGGCGGTAACTCTGGAAACACCATATATTTT
>TRBV5-4|TRBJ2-3|-|-
CASSSVGGRGGTQYF
TGTGCCAGCAGCTCGGTGGGCGGGAGAGGGGGTACGCAGTATTTT
>TRBV2|TRBJ1-4|TRBD1|-
CASSRQGEVEKLFF
TGTGCCAGCAGTCGACAGGGGGAGGTGGAAAAACTGTTTTTT
>TRBV7-9|TRBJ2-3|TRBD2|-
CASSFPGWVARGDF
TGTGCCAGCAGCTTCCCCGGCTGGGTCGCGCGGGGGGATTTT
>TRBV28|TRBJ2-3|-|-
CASRIGSLPQYF
TGTGCCAGCAGAATAGGGTCTTTACCGCAGTATTTT
>TRBV7-2|TRBJ1-3|-|-
CASSSSGLGNTIYF
TGTGCCAGCAGTTCCTCGGGGCTTGGAAACACCATATATTTT
>TRBV27|TRBJ2-7|TRBD1|-
CASSQPPGQGTYEQYF
TGTGCCAGCAGTCAACCCCCGGGACAGGGAACCTACGAGCAGTACTTC
>TRBV4-1|TRBJ2-7|TRBD2|-
CASSQGGGAGGPHEQYF
TGCGCCAGCAGCCAGGGCGGCGGCGCGGGAGGGCCCCACGAGCAGTACTTC
>TRBV7-8|TRBJ1-4|TRBD1|-
CASSSFRDRVRLFF
TGTGCCAGCAGCTCGTTCCGGGACAGGGTCCGACTGTTTTTT
>TRBV19|TRBJ2-7|-|-
CASSIVPGRNRIAYEQYF
TGTGCCAGTAGTATAGTCCCGGGACGAAACCGGATCGCCTACGAGCAGTACTTC
>TRBV18|TRBJ1-5|-|-
CASSRGDGSNQPQHF
TGTGCCAGCTCACGTGGGGACGGGAGCAATCAGCCCCAGCATTTT
>TRBV18|TRBJ1-6|-|-
CASSADGNSPLHF
TGTGCCAGCTCCGCGGACGGGAATTCACCCCTCCACTTT
>TRBV5-4|TRBJ2-7|-|-
CASSLGISSYEQYF
TGTGCCAGCAGCTTGGGGATTAGCTCCTACGAGCAGTACTTC
>TRBV7-3|TRBJ1-2|-|-
CASSPHLDGYTF
TGTGCCAGCAGCCCGCACCTGGATGGCTACACCTTC
>TRBV27|TRBJ2-2|TRBD2|-
CASSPRAGGLILNTGELFF
TGTGCCAGCAGTCCCAGAGCGGGGGGACTAATACTAAACACCGGGGAGCTGTTTTTT
>TRBV19|TRBJ1-2|-|-
CASSMGGILYGYTF
TGTGCCAGTAGTATGGGAGGGATCCTCTATGGCTACACCTTC
>TRBV18|TRBJ1-5|-|-
CASSTGANQPQHF
TGTGCCAGCTCAACCGGGGCCAATCAGCCCCAGCATTTT
>TRBV4-1|TRBJ2-1|TRBD2|-
CASSQGLAGVRSYNEQFF
TGCGCCAGCAGCCAGGGACTAGCGGGAGTACGCTCCTACAATGAGCAGTTCTTC
>TRBV4-2|TRBJ2-3|-|once
CASSHALPSTDTQYF
TGTGCCAGCAGCCACGCGTTACCTAGCACAGATACGCAGTATTTT
>TRBV27|TRBJ2-7|TRBD1|-
CASSPNGQGGYYEQYF
TGTGCCAGCAGTCCCAATGGACAGGGTGGCTACTACGAGCAGTACTTC
>TRBV6-1|TRBJ1-5|-|-
CASSDRFVAYSNQPQHF
TGTGCCAGCAGTGACAGGTTTGTCGCTTATAGCAATCAGCCCCAGCATTTT
>TRBV7-6|TRBJ1-1|TRBD1|-
CASSHFPVRGSTEAFF
TGTGCCAGCAGCCACTTCCCCGTCAGGGGGAGTACTGAAGCTTTCTTT
>TRBV7-2|TRBJ1-6|-|-
CASSLGGGGSYNSPLHF
TGTGCCAGCAGCTTAGGAGGCGGGGGCTCCTATAATTCACCCCTCCACTTT
>TRBV6-5|TRBJ2-7|-|-
CATTGRGEQYF
TGTGCCACCACAGGGCGGGGGGAGCAGTACTTC
>TRBV16|TRBJ2-1|-|-
CASSLTILGEQFF
TGTGCCAGCAGCCTTACCATATTGGGTGAGCAGTTCTTC
>TRBV5-1|TRBJ2-1|-|-
CASSENPDPSSYNEQFF
TGCGCCAGCAGCGAGAACCCAGACCCTAGCTCCTACAATGAGCAGTTCTTC
>TRBV18|TRBJ2-2|-|-
CASSPSANTGELFF
TGTGCCAGCTCACCATCTGCGAACACCGGGGAGCTGTTTTTT
>TRBV7-3|TRBJ2-5|TRBD2|-
CASSRAGGQETQYF
TGTGCCAGCAGCCGAGCGGGGGGCCAAGAGACCCAGTACTTC
>TRBV9|TRBJ1-3|TRBD1|-
CASSTRTGAGNTIYF
TGTGCCAGCAGCACACGGACAGGGGCTGGAAACACCATATATTTT
>TRBV13|TRBJ2-4|TRBD1|-
CASSPGQGGKNIQYF
TGTGCCAGCAGCCCGGGACAGGGTGGCAAAAACATTCAGTACTTC
>TRBV7-2|TRBJ2-2|-|once
CASSLQSGQNTGELFF
TGTGCCAGCAGCTTACAGTCGGGGCAGAACACCGGGGAGCTGTTTTTT
>TRBV7-2|TRBJ1-2|TRBD1|-
CASSLGQGGSYGYTF
TGTGCCAGCAGCTTGGGACAGGGGGGAAGCTATGGCTACACCTTC
>TRBV28|TRBJ2-7|-|-
CASSPAGGTYEQYF
TGTGCCAGCAGTCCCGCCGGCGGCACGTACGAGCAGTACTTC
>TRBV7-2|TRBJ1-4|-|-
CASSSAGWDEKLFF
TGTGCCAGCAGCTCAGCGGGCTGGGATGAAAAACTGTTTTTT
>TRBV20-1|TRBJ1-2|TRBD1|once
CSASVQGAGYGYTF
TGCAGTGCTAGTGTCCAGGGGGCGGGGTATGGCTACACCTTC
>TRBV2|TRBJ2-5|-|-
CASSVLLTQYF
TGTGCCAGCAGTGTTCTTTTGACCCAGTACTTC
>TRBV4-3|TRBJ1-2|TRBD1|-
CASSPYRGDYGYTF
TGCGCCAGCAGCCCCTACAGGGGTGACTATGGCTACACCTTC
>TRBV7-9|TRBJ1-2|-|-
CASSLNTAHGYTF
TGTGCCAGCAGCTTAAACACAGCCCATGGCTACACCTTC